The table lists the clone carrying this TCR beta chain with a count of one. The data were taken from a study of shared clonotypes between healthy human individuals. V lost 2 bases to trimming and J lost 4 bases, with 8 bases between them. This CDR3 is 13 amino acids long. Germline CDR1 and CDR2: LGHNA and YSLEER. Only in-frame clones appear in the TCRdb table, and some are missing; sequencing was by immunoSEQ multiplex PCR. The top ten clones hold 0.7% to 0.95% of a sample with 850,000 to 1,100,000 clones, roughly 80% of them seen once. The chain couples TRBV4-3 to TRBJ1-1, with a weak D call TRBD1 (6 bases). This clonotype was sampled from a man aged 18-30 years in good health. Some clones in this sample may be carry-over from other donors' samples. Sequencing input: memory CD4+ T cells from PBMCs. Subset denoted: CD45RA-negative fraction. CDR3 loop: CASSQRGGTEAFF. CDR3 coding DNA: TGCGCCAGCAGCCAAAGAGGGGGCACTGAAGCTTTCTTT.